The 3 T cell receptor beta chains below were found in one sample sequenced in a study of PD-L1 blockade in urothelial cancer. Sequencing used immunoSEQ multiplex PCR; TCRdb keeps in-frame clones, though not all of them. The sample shows about 86,000 clones, over 65% of them seen only once. Time point defined: pretreatment peripheral blood. The sample in question was PBMCs, obtained around atezolizumab (anti-PD-L1) treatment. These receptors were obtained from a man aged 60 to 75 with urothelial cancer.

This sequence joins TRBV18 and TRBJ2-1; weak D call: TRBD1 (6 bases). Germline values: CDR1 KGHSH, CDR2 LQKENI. The V end lost 2 bases, the J end lost 10 bases, and 12 bases lay between the germline ends. The CDR3 runs to 13 residues. CDR3 coding DNA: TGTGCCAGCTCACCAATCACGGGGACAGAGCAGTTCTTC. This gives the protein CASSPITGTEQFF.

Turning to this clone: No DNA is shown, since the ends of the CDR3 on it are uncertain; the CDR3 is the one TCRdb lists. V is TRBV11-3 and J is TRBJ1-5. The CDR3 totals 14 residues, both ends included. Germline CDR1 and CDR2: SGHNT and YENEEA. The CDR3: CATEGYHCNQPQHF.

The chain links TRBV27 to TRBJ2-7; TRBD2 is a possible D gene (5 bases). V was pared by 3 bases and J by 4 bases, with 10 bases between. Germline V gene lookup returns CDR1 MNHEY and CDR2 SMNVEV (reference sequence). The CDR3 is made up of 13 amino acids. The CDR3 sequence: CASSFLASYEQYF. CDR3 nucleotide sequence: TGTGCCAGCAGTTTCCTAGCCTCTTACGAGCAGTACTTC.